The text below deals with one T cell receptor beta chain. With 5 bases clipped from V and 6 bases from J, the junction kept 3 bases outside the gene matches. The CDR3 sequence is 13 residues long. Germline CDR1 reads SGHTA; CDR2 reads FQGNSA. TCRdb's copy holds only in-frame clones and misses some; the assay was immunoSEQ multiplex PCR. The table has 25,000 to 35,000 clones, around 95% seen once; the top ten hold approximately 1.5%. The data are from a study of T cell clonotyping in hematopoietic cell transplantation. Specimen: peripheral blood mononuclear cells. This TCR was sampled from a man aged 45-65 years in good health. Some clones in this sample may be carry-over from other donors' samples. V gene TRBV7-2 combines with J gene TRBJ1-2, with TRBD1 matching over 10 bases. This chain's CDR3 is CASSRDRGDGYTF. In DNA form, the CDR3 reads TGTGCCAGCAGCCGGGACAGGGGAGATGGCTACACCTTC.